This T cell receptor beta chain derives from a study of blood T cells in healthy people across ages. Regarding the study as a whole: When one million T cells were used, diversity estimates were thought to be underestimates.

Healthy individuals of Caucasian origin from Russia, aged about 6 to 95, served as donors. It was roughly 10 milliliters of peripheral blood that were drawn from each donor. Through a sample-barcoded 5' primer and a J-beta primer mix, a second PCR was run for roughly 7 to 11 cycles. TCRdb reanalysed the 5' RACE reads using MiXCR and keeps one entry per CDR3 protein. The sample records around 990,000 distinct CDR3 sequences, 25% being singletons. Remarks on this clonotype: The target antigen is unknown.

The CDR3 length is 15 residues. V lost 7 bases to trimming and J lost 0 bases, with 16 bases between them. Germline values: CDR1 DFQATT, CDR2 SNEGSKA (reference sequence). Another study also made use of these data, one on T cells of mothers and their children. That paper adds: The shaping of TCR recombination output by thymic selection is similar in related and unrelated pairs.

This TCR was sampled from a girl aged 2 to 9 in good health. The chain combines TRBV20-1 with TRBJ2-1; D is unresolved. The sequencing input was blood. The CDR3 region is CSVSHGQSSYNEQFF. CDR3 DNA: TGCAGTGTTTCCCATGGGCAAAGCTCCTACAATGAGCAGTTCTTC.